This TCR beta chain was obtained from a study of cytomegalovirus exposure and HLA in healthy donors. In germline, CDR1 is SGHRS, CDR2 YFSETQ. Trimming cost V 2 bases and J 4 bases; bases outside gene matches: 6. The CDR3 has 15 amino acids. Findings and caveats of the study: Usually a TCR sequence was rare, but some public TCRs were found in many donors. Cytomegalovirus association was listed for 150 to 200 TCR beta chains.

Concerning this clone: What it recognizes is unknown.

TCRdb's copy holds only in-frame clones and misses some; the assay was immunoSEQ multiplex PCR. Among some 130,000 clones listed, about 95% were seen once. Sequencing was carried out using PBMCs. The chain couples TRBV5-1 to TRBJ2-3; 8 bases are a match to TRBD2. This clonotype originated in a man between 18 and 29 years old in good health and CMV-seropositive. DNA for the CDR3: TGCGCCAGCAGCTTCCAGCGGGAGATGGCAGATACGCAGTATTTT. It specifies CASSFQREMADTQYF.